The subject of this entry is one TCR beta chain. The data belong to a study of T cell clonotyping in hematopoietic cell transplantation. The CDR3 covers 16 residues. The V gene's germline CDR1 is SGHRS and CDR2 YFSETQ. Trimming cost V 0 bases and J 0 bases, with 10 bases left between them. TCRdb's table, derived via immunoSEQ multiplex PCR, lists solely in-frame clones and lacks some. The sample shows nearly 70,000 clones, over 90% of them seen only once. Sequenced material: peripheral blood mononuclear cells. The receptor comes from a man in his fifties or sixties in good health. Some clones in this sample may be carry-over from other donors' samples. This chain connects TRBV5-1 to TRBJ1-3; D may be TRBD1 (5 bases). CDR3 protein: CASSLDRPISGNTIYF. For the CDR3, the DNA is TGCGCCAGCAGCTTGGACAGGCCGATCTCTGGAAACACCATATATTTT. Together with reference TRBV5-1 and TRBJ1-3, the CDR3 gives the full variable domain: KAGVTQTPRYLIKTRGQQVTLSCSPISGHRSVSWYQQTPGQGLQFLFEYFSETQRNKGNFPGRFSGRQFSNSRSEMNVSTLELGDSALYLCASSLDRPISGNTIYFGEGSWLTVV.